These T cell receptor beta chains were read from a single sample in a study of T cells expressing NK-cell markers. Each CDR3 protein gets one entry in TCRdb, which reprocessed the 5' RACE reads and gives no DNA. The listing records a few hundred thousand distinct CDR3 sequences. The specimen sequenced was blood T cells: a sorted CD56 or NKG2C T cell subset, CD4+ or CD8+ T cells, or bulk PBMC T cells (not recorded which). These receptors all stem from a man aged 18 to 69 in good health. Each CDR3 is given with its conserved first and last residue.

v_call,j_call,cdr3_aa
TRBV12-5,TRBJ1-3,CASGWGGTLSGNTIYF
TRBV28,TRBJ2-5,CASSFSGGLRETQYF
TRBV7-7,TRBJ2-2,CASSPSGANTGELFF
TRBV9,TRBJ2-1,CASSAFASSGGNEQFF
TRBV10-3,TRBJ2-3,CAISDGGGPDTQYF
TRBV7-2,TRBJ2-7,CASSLGGVGYEQYF
TRBV6-5,TRBJ2-7,CASSYRGVGYEQYF
TRBV30,TRBJ2-2,CAWSTSGGTGELFF
TRBV6-5,TRBJ2-7,CASSYQGLAAYEQYF
TRBV15,TRBJ2-7,CATSRELLSYEQYF
TRBV5-1,TRBJ2-1,CASSLRGSTPVFNEQFF
TRBV3-1,TRBJ2-2,CASSWDSGAANTGELFF
TRBV27,TRBJ2-1,CASRKRDHYNEQFF
TRBV28,TRBJ2-1,CASSPGGDQGWEQFF
TRBV7-2,TRBJ1-1,CASSSPGRLTEAFF
TRBV7-8,TRBJ2-5,CASSQNSGGRETQYF
TRBV2,TRBJ2-7,CAGTLRGISYEQYF
TRBV27,TRBJ1-1,CASSFIQGNTEAFF
TRBV20-1,TRBJ2-3,CSAARRSGTDTQYF
TRBV20-1,TRBJ2-1,CSAKGGYEQFF
TRBV12-3/TRBV12-4,TRBJ2-3,CASSLKMKDTQYF
TRBV5-6,TRBJ2-5,CASSLDRSETQYF
TRBV6-5,TRBJ2-1,CASSRTSGNNEQFF
TRBV5-4,TRBJ1-2,CASSQRQGTLYGYTF
TRBV5-5,TRBJ2-7,CASSPTGVRYEQYF
TRBV12-3/TRBV12-4,TRBJ2-5,CASSPPGVRRETQYF
TRBV6-5,TRBJ2-1,CASSYVRQGRKEQFF
TRBV20-1,TRBJ2-1,CSAAGTGLIGEQFF
TRBV20-1,TRBJ2-3,CSAPGLAQDTQYF
TRBV6-5,TRBJ1-1,CASSYGTARNTEAFF
TRBV3-1,TRBJ1-4,CASSQDRHLGQGFEKLFF
TRBV5-1,TRBJ2-2,CASSTDTRRVTGELFF
TRBV5-1,TRBJ1-3,CASSLTAGSGNTIYF
TRBV7-8,TRBJ2-1,CASSSPSPDGRYNEQFF
TRBV12-3/TRBV12-4,TRBJ1-1,CASSDRGAYTEAFF
TRBV7-9,TRBJ1-1,CASSLEGQPNTEAFF
TRBV5-6,TRBJ2-3,CASSLGQLTDTQYF
TRBV5-1,TRBJ2-2,CASTRLGDGELFF
TRBV12-3/TRBV12-4,TRBJ1-1,CASRRQNTEAFF
TRBV20-1,TRBJ2-3,CSARDPQGRGDTQYF
TRBV12-3/TRBV12-4,TRBJ1-1,CASGLTGNTEAFF
TRBV10-3,TRBJ2-3,CAIGTGGTDTQYF
TRBV12-3/TRBV12-4,TRBJ2-3,CASMSRGVLSTDTQYF
TRBV12-3/TRBV12-4,TRBJ2-4,CASSYGDNRGANIQYF
TRBV2,TRBJ2-7,CASSHPGQGSKYEQYF
TRBV20-1,TRBJ2-1,CSARKGGGRSYNEQFF
TRBV5-5,TRBJ2-1,CASSLGLGDYNEQFF
TRBV6-1,TRBJ2-5,CASGHQTPRTETQYF
TRBV5-1,TRBJ1-2,CASSRNDRRDGYTF
TRBV5-1,TRBJ2-7,CASSFRTGGYEQYF